The table lists the clone carrying this T cell receptor beta chain with many counts. All of the isolated RNA was reverse transcribed, so expressed TCRB transcripts were sequenced. The method was immunoSEQ multiplex PCR; TCRdb's version includes in-frame clones alone and lacks a portion of them. The sample includes about 150,000 clones, around 10% of them seen just once. The data were taken from a study of beta chain features in type 1 diabetes. Study-level information: There was similarity between patients and healthy donors in age, gender and cell yields.

This TCR came from a man aged 18-30 years in good health. Sequencing input: central memory CD4+ T cells from blood.

The CDR3 DNA follows: TGCGCCAGCGGTTTTAATCAAGAGACCCAGTACTTC. Encoded protein: CASGFNQETQYF. The V and J genes are TRBV5-1 and TRBJ2-5; D is uncertain. The germline V gene encodes CDR1 SGHRS and CDR2 YFSETQ. The CDR3 covers 12 residues. V was cut by 7 bases and J by 2 bases, with 9 bases left in between.